This T cell receptor (beta chain) was identified during a study of T cell responses to AZD1222 COVID-19 vaccine. General study results and limits: At 160-218 and 743-854, vaccine-associated CD4 TCRs were dominant, and they spanned spike. A rise in Spike-specific TCR breadth and depth followed two AZD1222 doses. Unmutated regions of variants are reportedly targeted by nearly half of spike-specific TCRs.

Comments on this clone: Its specificity is unknown.

The protocol was immunoSEQ multiplex PCR, while the TCRdb copy is restricted to in-frame clones and leaves out a portion. The table shows a few hundred thousand clones, with more than 85% occurring only once. Trimming removed 0 bases from V and 2 bases from J, with 7 bases in between. The V gene's germline CDR1 is SGDLS and CDR2 YYNGEE. This CDR3 has 14 amino acids. This clonotype was obtained from an adult in good health. This chain links TRBV9 with TRBJ2-3; no firm D call. The specimen comprised peripheral blood, sampled on day 0 of AZD1222 vaccination. DNA for the CDR3: TGTGCCAGCAGCGTAGATAGAACCACAGATACGCAGTATTTT. This translates into CASSVDRTTDTQYF.